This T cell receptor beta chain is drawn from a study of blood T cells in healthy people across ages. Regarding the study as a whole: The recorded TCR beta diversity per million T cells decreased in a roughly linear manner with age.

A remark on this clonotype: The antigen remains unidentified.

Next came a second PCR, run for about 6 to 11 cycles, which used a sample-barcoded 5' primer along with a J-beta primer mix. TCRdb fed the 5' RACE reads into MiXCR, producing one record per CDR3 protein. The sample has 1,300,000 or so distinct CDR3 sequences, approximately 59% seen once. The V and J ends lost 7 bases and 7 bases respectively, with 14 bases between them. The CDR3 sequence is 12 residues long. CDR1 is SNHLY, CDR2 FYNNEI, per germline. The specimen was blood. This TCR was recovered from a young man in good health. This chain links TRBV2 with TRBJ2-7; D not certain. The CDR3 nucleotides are TGTGCCAGCAACCCGACCGATCGGGAGCAGTACTTC. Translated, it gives CASNPTDREQYF.